This entry concerns a single T cell receptor beta chain. The target antigen is unknown. PCR amplification relied on 60 Vbeta primers (plus 13 Jbeta primers). The method was immunoSEQ multiplex PCR; TCRdb's version includes in-frame clones alone and lacks a portion of them. The data show fewer than 250,000 clones, about four fifths seen once. These data are taken from a study of cytomegalovirus exposure and HLA in healthy donors. Study summary: A data release that came early held approximately 85 million unique TCRs from HLA-typed donors. Study conclusions and caveats: It was likely that a cluster of highly shared sequence variants was a sequencing artifact. Researchers counted some 150 TCR beta chains as cytomegalovirus-associated.

CDR1 and CDR2 (germline): LNHDA, SQIVND (reference sequence). CDR3 size: 14 residues. This sequence originates from a man between 25 and 39 years old in good health and CMV-seropositive. The chain carries TRBV19 and TRBJ2-5; 10 nucleotides agree with TRBD2. The DNA matches TRBJ2-7 better at its end, which makes the J call doubtful. The sample consisted of PBMCs. The CDR3 nucleotides read TGTGCCAGTGGAACTAGCGGGGTTCCCTACGAGCAGTACTTC. It encodes CASGTSGVPYEQYF.